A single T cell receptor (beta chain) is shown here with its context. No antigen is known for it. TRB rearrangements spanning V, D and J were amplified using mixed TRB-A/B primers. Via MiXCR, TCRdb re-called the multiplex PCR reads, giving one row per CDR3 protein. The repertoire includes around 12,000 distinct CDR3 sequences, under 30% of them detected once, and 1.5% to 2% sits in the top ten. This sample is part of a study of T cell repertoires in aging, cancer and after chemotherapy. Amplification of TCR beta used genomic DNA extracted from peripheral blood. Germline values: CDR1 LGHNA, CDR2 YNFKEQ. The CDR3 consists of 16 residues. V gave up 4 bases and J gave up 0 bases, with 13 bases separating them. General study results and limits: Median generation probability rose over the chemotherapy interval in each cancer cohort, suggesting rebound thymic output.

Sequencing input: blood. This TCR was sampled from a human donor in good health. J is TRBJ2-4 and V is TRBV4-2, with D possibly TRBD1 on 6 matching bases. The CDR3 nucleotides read TGTGCCAGCAGCCTTACAGGGAATGTAGCCAAAAACATTCAGTACTTC. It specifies CASSLTGNVAKNIQYF.